A single sample is the source of the 24 T cell receptor beta chains below, sequenced in a study of blood T cell repertoires in COVID-19 (TCRdb year 2020). Library construction relied on the immunoSEQ multiplex PCR assay. The clones in this table, taken by TCRdb from immuneACCESS, are in-frame only. Not every clone is retained; where verified, under half of the shortfall comes from an unresolved V gene, and the cause of the rest is unknown. This sample has 45,000 to 70,000 clones in its table, and about four fifths of those were observed once. The ten largest clonotypes hold 25% to 35% of the sample. Sequenced sample: peripheral blood. These receptors were collected from a woman over 75 with active or convalescent COVID-19.

The chain has TRBV7-9 and TRBJ2-5, with TRBD1 matching over 8 bases. J was trimmed by 0 bases and V by 4 bases; bases with no gene match: 4. The CDR3 extends over 15 amino acids. The V gene's germline CDR1 is SEHNR and CDR2 FQNEAQ (reference sequence). Here the CDR3 reads CASSSGQGHQETQYF. CDR3 sequence (DNA): TGTGCCAGCAGCTCAGGACAGGGCCACCAAGAGACCCAGTACTTC.

The count of this clone is one. The chain combines TRBV7-2 with TRBJ1-2; D not resolved. V lost 6 bases to trimming and J lost 4 bases, with 18 bases between them. The germline CDR1 and CDR2 sequences are SGHTA and FQGNSA. This CDR3 contains 15 residues. CDR3 sequence reads: CASSSAAIPLYGYTF. CDR3 bases: TGTGCCAGCAGTTCGGCAGCGATTCCCCTCTATGGCTACACCTTC.

V is TRBV3-1 (or the pseudogene TRBV3-2) and J is TRBJ1-1; 10 bases fit TRBD1. With V trimmed by 4 bases and J by 3 bases, 5 bases remained unmatched. From germline, CDR1 is LGHDT and CDR2 YNNKEL (reference sequence). This CDR3 has 15 residues. This CDR3 is CASSPRQGAYTEAFF. The CDR3 DNA follows: TGTGCCAGCAGCCCCCGACAGGGGGCGTACACTGAAGCTTTCTTT.

The chain couples TRBV27 to TRBJ2-1; TRBD1 matches at 8 bases. Per the germline V gene, CDR1 is MNHEY and CDR2 is SMNVEV (reference sequence). The trim removed 3 bases at V and 2 bases at J, leaving 3 bases unmatched. The CDR3 extends over 15 amino acids. The CDR3 sequence is CASSFQGQAYNEQFF. DNA of the CDR3: TGTGCCAGCAGTTTTCAGGGACAGGCCTACAATGAGCAGTTCTTC.

This chain uses TRBV19 with TRBJ1-5; D is possibly TRBD1 (5 bases). Germline-derived CDR1 and CDR2 are LNHDA and SQIVND (reference sequence). V lost 4 bases and J lost 3, with 13 bases in between. This CDR3 contains 15 residues. CDR3 in amino acids: CASSKKGQDNQPQHF. The CDR3 nucleotides read TGTGCCAGTAGTAAGAAGGGGCAGGACAATCAGCCCCAGCATTTT.

The chain recombines TRBV6-5 with TRBJ1-2; no firm D call. Germline V gene sequence: CDR1 MNHEY, CDR2 SVGAGI. With 6 bases removed from V and 8 bases from J, the gap between germline ends came to 13 bases. This CDR3 has 12 residues. The CDR3 coding sequence is TGTGCCAGCAGCTGGGCTCAAGAAGGCTACACCTTC. Translated, it gives CASSWAQEGYTF.

This chain joins TRBV4-3 and TRBJ1-2, with D possibly matching TRBD1 (6 bases). The CDR3 runs 14 residues. Looked up from germline, CDR1 is LGHNA and CDR2 is YSLEER. V lost 0 bases and J 1 base, leaving 6 bases between the germline ends. CDR3 loop: CASSQEDSNYGYTF. CDR3 sequence (DNA): TGCGCCAGCAGCCAAGAGGACAGTAACTATGGCTACACCTTC.

The chain couples TRBV3-1 (or the pseudogene TRBV3-2) to TRBJ2-3; tentatively, D is TRBD2 (5 bases). V was cut by 1 base and J by 0 bases, with 8 bases left in between. Germline loops: CDR1 LGHDT, CDR2 YNNKEL (reference sequence). This CDR3 spans 15 amino acids. This CDR3 reads CASSQVGVSTDTQYF. CDR3 bases: TGTGCCAGCAGCCAAGTCGGGGTTAGCACAGATACGCAGTATTTT.

The J gene is TRBJ2-6, the V gene TRBV29-1; the match to TRBD1 covers 11 bases. J lost 0 bases, V lost 7 bases, and 5 bases had no gene match. Germline V CDR1 and CDR2: SQVTM, ANQGSEA. The CDR3 loop spans 16 amino acids. CDR3 sequence: CSAWDRGGSGANVLTF. The DNA for the CDR3 is TGCAGCGCCTGGGACAGGGGGGGCTCTGGGGCCAACGTCCTGACTTTC.

V and J are TRBV2 and TRBJ2-7; D is perhaps TRBD1 (5 bases). CDR3 length: 12 residues. Trimming removed 4 bases from V and 2 bases from J, with 6 bases in between. The germline gives CDR1 SNHLY, CDR2 FYNNEI. The CDR3 bases are TGTGCCAGCAGTGCAGGGCCCTACGAGCAGTACTTC. It encodes CASSAGPYEQYF.

The table lists this clone with a few counts. J is TRBJ1-3 and V is TRBV4-1, with D possibly being TRBD1 (5 bases). From germline, CDR1 is MGHRA and CDR2 YSYEKL. This CDR3 region has 15 residues. V dropped 4 bases and J dropped 4 bases, with 14 bases sitting between them. The CDR3 DNA reads TGCGCCAGCAGCCCCGTACCGGGGGTAGGAAACACCATATATTTT. Translation: CASSPVPGVGNTIYF.

CDR3 sequence: CASSQDSDRYEQYF. CDR3 coding DNA: TGCGCCAGCAGCCAAGATTCCGACAGGTACGAGCAGTACTTC. This sequence joins TRBV4-3 and TRBJ2-7; a weak D match, TRBD1 (6 bases). Per the germline V gene, CDR1 is LGHNA and CDR2 is YSLEER. Trimming removed 0 bases from V and 4 bases from J, with 10 bases in between. The CDR3 loop spans 14 amino acids.

V usage is TRBV5-6 and J usage is TRBJ1-1, with a weak D call TRBD1 (5 bases). Germline V lookup: CDR1 SGHDT, CDR2 YYEEEE. The germline V and J ends were trimmed by 4 bases and 4 bases, with 8 bases remaining between them. The CDR3 contains 12 residues. DNA for the CDR3: TGTGCCAGCAGCCCCGGGGGCACTGAAGCTTTCTTT. Amino acid sequence: CASSPGGTEAFF.

The chain carries TRBV18 and TRBJ1-1, with 9 positions matching TRBD1. The germline V gene has CDR1 KGHSH and CDR2 LQKENI. CDR3 length: 14 amino acids. J gave up 3 bases and V 5 bases, and 4 bases lay outside the gene matches. CDR3 nucleotide sequence: TGTGCCAGCTCAGGACAGGGGAGGGACACTGAAGCTTTCTTT. Amino acids: CASSGQGRDTEAFF.

The V and J genes are TRBV19 and TRBJ2-2, with D unresolved. This CDR3 comprises 15 residues. Germline loops: CDR1 LNHDA, CDR2 SQIVND (reference sequence). V was cut by 1 base and J by 4 bases, with 10 bases left in between. The CDR3 nucleotides are TGTGCCAGTAGTATAGTGACTGTGGGCACCGGGGAGCTGTTTTTT. Translation: CASSIVTVGTGELFF.

V and J are TRBV5-1 and TRBJ1-3; a possible D gene is TRBD1 (5 bases). V gave up 0 bases and J gave up 4 bases, with 14 bases separating them. The CDR3 runs 16 residues. Germline lookup yields CDR1 SGHRS and CDR2 YFSETQ. This CDR3 is CASSLARQGFGNTIYF. In nucleotides, the CDR3 is TGCGCCAGCAGCTTGGCCCGGCAGGGCTTCGGAAACACCATATATTTT.

The rearrangement links TRBV27 to TRBJ1-4; D is undetermined. Germline loops: CDR1 MNHEY, CDR2 SMNVEV (reference sequence). This CDR3 has 15 amino acids. Trimming stripped 5 bases from V and 3 bases from J, with 13 bases between. The CDR3 spells CASSTALNSNEKLFF. The DNA for the CDR3 is TGTGCCAGCAGTACAGCCCTAAACTCTAATGAAAAACTGTTTTTT. The full variable domain, its missing parts supplied by reference TRBV27 and TRBJ1-4, is EAQVTQNPRYLITVTGKKLTVTCSQNMNHEYMSWYRQDPGLGLRQIYYSMNVEVTDKGDVPEGYKVSRKEKRNFPLILESPSPNQTSLYFCASSTALNSNEKLFFGSGTQLSVL.

The table lists this clone with a few counts. This sequence joins TRBV9 and TRBJ1-3, with TRBD1 matching 9 bases. In germline, CDR1 is SGDLS, CDR2 YYNGEE. V dropped 0 bases and J dropped 7; count of bases not matched to a gene: 5. This CDR3 has 15 residues. CDR3 protein: CASSVGDREWNTIYF. The DNA for the CDR3 is TGTGCCAGCAGCGTAGGGGACAGGGAATGGAACACCATATATTTT.

The chain is built from TRBV13 and TRBJ1-2; 8 positions agree with TRBD1. Germline V CDR1 and CDR2: PRHDT, FYEKMQ (reference sequence). V lost 5 bases, J lost 4 bases, and 6 bases stayed unmatched. This CDR3 contains 14 residues. Here the CDR3 reads CASSPGQDLYGYTF. In DNA, the CDR3 is TGTGCCAGCAGCCCGGGACAGGACCTCTATGGCTACACCTTC.

The chain recombines TRBV6-1 with TRBJ2-7, with 7 bases that match TRBD2. V shed 1 base, J shed 4 bases, and the junction held 10 bases outside the gene matches. The CDR3 is made up of 16 amino acids. Germline V gene lookup returns CDR1 MNHNS and CDR2 SASEGT. The CDR3 spells CASSEGSGGGFYEQYF. As DNA, the CDR3 is TGTGCCAGCAGTGAAGGGTCTGGCGGGGGATTTTACGAGCAGTACTTC.

This CDR3 is CASSYSWTSVGYEQYF. The CDR3 nucleotides are TGTGCCAGCAGTTACTCTTGGACTAGCGTGGGCTACGAGCAGTACTTC. The genes are TRBV6-2 or TRBV6-3 and TRBJ2-7; TRBD2 agrees at 9 bases. The CDR3 runs 16 residues. The germline gives CDR1 MNHEY, CDR2 SVGEGT. V was pared by 0 bases and J by 3 bases, with 6 bases of the junction left unmatched.

This chain uses TRBV12-5 with TRBJ2-3; the D gene is possibly TRBD2 (5 bases). CDR1 and CDR2 (germline): LGHNT, FRNRAP. V lost 6 bases and J 2 bases, leaving 9 bases between the germline ends. This CDR3 is 13 amino acids long. CDR3 in amino acids: CASGRTFTDTQYF. The CDR3 coding sequence is TGTGCTAGTGGCCGGACTTTCACAGATACGCAGTATTTT.

The chain has TRBV23-1 and TRBJ1-4; D gene unclear. TRBV23-1 is flagged as an ORF with uncertain function. The CDR3 spans 14 residues. The V and J ends lost 3 bases and 7 bases respectively, with 12 bases between them. The CDR3 sequence is CASSQPGYGEKLFF. DNA for the CDR3: TGCGCCAGCAGTCAGCCGGGGTATGGTGAAAAACTGTTTTTT.

This clone was counted once. The rearrangement joins TRBV6-1 to TRBJ1-2; possibly TRBD1 for D (5 bases). V was pared by 0 bases and J by 1 base, with 12 bases between. The length of the CDR3 is 16 residues. The germline V gene encodes CDR1 MNHNS and CDR2 SASEGT. In DNA form, the CDR3 reads TGTGCCAGCAGTGAAGCTCCCCAGGGCTTTAACTATGGCTACACCTTC. Translating gives CASSEAPQGFNYGYTF.